The rows below give T cell receptor beta chains drawn from one sample of a study of cytomegalovirus exposure and HLA in healthy donors. TCRdb's table, derived via immunoSEQ multiplex PCR, lists solely in-frame clones and lacks some. The sample records roughly 68,000 clones, about three quarters being singletons. Specimen: PBMCs. The receptors stem from a male donor in good health and CMV-seropositive. Both conserved end residues are part of each CDR3. The D gene is left open where the match is weak. The size field is filled for only some rows; it gives once, few, many or a size class.

v_call,d_call,clone_size,j_call,cdr3_aa,cdr3_nt
TRBV7-8,TRBD1,few,TRBJ1-2,CASSGRVDRGGNNYGYTF,TGTGCCAGCAGCGGGCGAGTAGACAGGGGGGGAAACAACTATGGCTACACCTTC
TRBV11-2,NA,NA,TRBJ2-7,CASSFLLRDREQYF,TGTGCCAGCAGCTTTCTCTTGCGGGATCGCGAGCAGTACTTC
TRBV30,NA,NA,TRBJ1-5,CAWRPGDGNNQPQHF,TGTGCCTGGAGGCCGGGGGACGGAAACAATCAGCCCCAGCATTTT
TRBV7-2,TRBD1,NA,TRBJ1-4,CASSRKTGGGNEKLFF,TGTGCCAGCAGCAGAAAGACAGGGGGCGGTAATGAAAAACTGTTTTTT
TRBV4-2,NA,NA,TRBJ2-4,CASSQDLVGWEEENIQYF,TGTGCCAGCAGCCAAGATTTGGTTGGGTGGGAGGAGGAAAACATTCAGTACTTC
TRBV7-3,TRBD1,once,TRBJ2-3,CASSSPLAGGTSSTDTQYF,TGTGCCAGCAGCTCCCCCCTGGCAGGGGGCACCTCTAGCACAGATACGCAGTATTTT
TRBV9,NA,NA,TRBJ2-3,CASSVEGGAPDTQYF,TGTGCCAGCAGCGTAGAAGGGGGGGCCCCAGATACGCAGTATTTT
TRBV9,NA,NA,TRBJ2-2,CASSVAQGGTGELFF,TGTGCCAGCAGCGTAGCACAGGGTGGGACCGGGGAGCTGTTTTTT
TRBV15,NA,NA,TRBJ1-2,CATSPETGANYGYTF,TGTGCCACCAGCCCGGAGACAGGAGCTAACTATGGCTACACCTTC
TRBV19,TRBD1,NA,TRBJ1-1,CASNLDRTKSTEAFF,TGTGCCAGTAACCTGGACAGGACAAAGTCAACTGAAGCTTTCTTT
TRBV10-3,TRBD1,NA,TRBJ2-1,CAISSDQGAINEQFF,TGTGCCATCAGTTCTGATCAGGGGGCTATCAATGAGCAGTTCTTC
TRBV6-6,NA,NA,TRBJ1-1,CASSSQGMNTEAFF,TGTGCCAGCAGTTCGCAGGGGATGAACACTGAAGCTTTCTTT
TRBV9,NA,NA,TRBJ1-2,CASSAAGINGYTF,TGTGCCAGCAGCGCCGCAGGGATAAATGGCTACACCTTC
TRBV28,NA,NA,TRBJ2-3,CASRRRGVESTDTQYF,TGTGCCAGCCGACGGCGCGGGGTAGAAAGCACAGATACGCAGTATTTT
TRBV19,NA,NA,TRBJ1-5,CASSYNSNQPQHF,TGTGCCAGTAGTTATAATAGCAATCAGCCCCAGCATTTT
TRBV30,TRBD1,NA,TRBJ1-5,CAWSPGQGGQPQHF,TGTGCCTGGAGTCCGGGACAGGGAGGACAGCCCCAGCATTTT
TRBV4-3,TRBD1,once,TRBJ2-3,CASSQKPGQGSDTQYF,TGCGCCAGCAGCCAAAAACCGGGACAGGGTTCAGATACGCAGTATTTT
TRBV30,TRBD2,few,TRBJ2-3,CAWTSGRTDTQYF,TGTGCCTGGACTAGCGGGAGGACAGATACGCAGTATTTT
TRBV4-3,NA,NA,TRBJ2-2,CASSQEDSANTGELFF,TGCGCCAGCAGCCAAGAGGACAGCGCGAACACCGGGGAGCTGTTTTTT
TRBV13,NA,NA,TRBJ2-2,CASSPNPSSGELFF,TGTGCCAGCAGCCCGAACCCTAGCTCCGGGGAGCTGTTTTTT
TRBV21-1,NA,NA,TRBJ2-1,CASSKDPGQGRYNEQFF,TGTGCCAGCAGCAAAGACCCAGGACAGGGGAGGTACAATGAGCAGTTCTTC
TRBV30,NA,NA,TRBJ2-7,CAWSVRGRSSGEQYF,TGTGCCTGGAGTGTACGGGGAAGGTCCTCGGGCGAGCAGTACTTC
TRBV4-2,TRBD1,NA,TRBJ1-6,CASSPWTGLNSPLHF,TGTGCCAGCAGCCCGTGGACAGGGTTAAATTCACCCCTCCACTTT
TRBV19,TRBD2,NA,TRBJ2-1,CASSTGLAGGRDEQFF,TGTGCCAGTAGTACGGGACTAGCGGGGGGGAGGGATGAGCAGTTCTTC
TRBV27,TRBD1,NA,TRBJ1-1,CASSSLLTGEAFF,TGTGCCAGCAGTTCCCTCCTGACAGGGGAAGCTTTCTTT
TRBV19,NA,NA,TRBJ2-1,CASSMMGQYNEQFF,TGTGCCAGTAGTATGATGGGGCAGTACAATGAGCAGTTCTTC